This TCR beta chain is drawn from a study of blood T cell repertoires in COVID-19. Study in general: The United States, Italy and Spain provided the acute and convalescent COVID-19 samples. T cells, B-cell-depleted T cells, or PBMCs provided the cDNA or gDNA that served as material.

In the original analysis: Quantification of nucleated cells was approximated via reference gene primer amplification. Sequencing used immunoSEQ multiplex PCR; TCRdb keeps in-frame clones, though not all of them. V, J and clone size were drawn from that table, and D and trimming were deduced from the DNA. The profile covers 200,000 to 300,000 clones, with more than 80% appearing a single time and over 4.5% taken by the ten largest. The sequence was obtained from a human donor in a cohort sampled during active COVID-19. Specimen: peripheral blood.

Here the CDR3 DNA reads TGTGCCAGCAGCCCCGCGGGGGGCTCACCCCTCCACTTT. This sequence encodes CASSPAGGSPLHF. The chain couples TRBV3-1 (or the pseudogene TRBV3-2) to TRBJ1-6; a possible D gene is TRBD1 (6 bases). CDR1 LGHDT and CDR2 YNNKEL come from the germline V gene (reference sequence). The CDR3 sequence is 13 residues long. V was trimmed by 4 bases and J by 10 bases, leaving 11 bases between them.